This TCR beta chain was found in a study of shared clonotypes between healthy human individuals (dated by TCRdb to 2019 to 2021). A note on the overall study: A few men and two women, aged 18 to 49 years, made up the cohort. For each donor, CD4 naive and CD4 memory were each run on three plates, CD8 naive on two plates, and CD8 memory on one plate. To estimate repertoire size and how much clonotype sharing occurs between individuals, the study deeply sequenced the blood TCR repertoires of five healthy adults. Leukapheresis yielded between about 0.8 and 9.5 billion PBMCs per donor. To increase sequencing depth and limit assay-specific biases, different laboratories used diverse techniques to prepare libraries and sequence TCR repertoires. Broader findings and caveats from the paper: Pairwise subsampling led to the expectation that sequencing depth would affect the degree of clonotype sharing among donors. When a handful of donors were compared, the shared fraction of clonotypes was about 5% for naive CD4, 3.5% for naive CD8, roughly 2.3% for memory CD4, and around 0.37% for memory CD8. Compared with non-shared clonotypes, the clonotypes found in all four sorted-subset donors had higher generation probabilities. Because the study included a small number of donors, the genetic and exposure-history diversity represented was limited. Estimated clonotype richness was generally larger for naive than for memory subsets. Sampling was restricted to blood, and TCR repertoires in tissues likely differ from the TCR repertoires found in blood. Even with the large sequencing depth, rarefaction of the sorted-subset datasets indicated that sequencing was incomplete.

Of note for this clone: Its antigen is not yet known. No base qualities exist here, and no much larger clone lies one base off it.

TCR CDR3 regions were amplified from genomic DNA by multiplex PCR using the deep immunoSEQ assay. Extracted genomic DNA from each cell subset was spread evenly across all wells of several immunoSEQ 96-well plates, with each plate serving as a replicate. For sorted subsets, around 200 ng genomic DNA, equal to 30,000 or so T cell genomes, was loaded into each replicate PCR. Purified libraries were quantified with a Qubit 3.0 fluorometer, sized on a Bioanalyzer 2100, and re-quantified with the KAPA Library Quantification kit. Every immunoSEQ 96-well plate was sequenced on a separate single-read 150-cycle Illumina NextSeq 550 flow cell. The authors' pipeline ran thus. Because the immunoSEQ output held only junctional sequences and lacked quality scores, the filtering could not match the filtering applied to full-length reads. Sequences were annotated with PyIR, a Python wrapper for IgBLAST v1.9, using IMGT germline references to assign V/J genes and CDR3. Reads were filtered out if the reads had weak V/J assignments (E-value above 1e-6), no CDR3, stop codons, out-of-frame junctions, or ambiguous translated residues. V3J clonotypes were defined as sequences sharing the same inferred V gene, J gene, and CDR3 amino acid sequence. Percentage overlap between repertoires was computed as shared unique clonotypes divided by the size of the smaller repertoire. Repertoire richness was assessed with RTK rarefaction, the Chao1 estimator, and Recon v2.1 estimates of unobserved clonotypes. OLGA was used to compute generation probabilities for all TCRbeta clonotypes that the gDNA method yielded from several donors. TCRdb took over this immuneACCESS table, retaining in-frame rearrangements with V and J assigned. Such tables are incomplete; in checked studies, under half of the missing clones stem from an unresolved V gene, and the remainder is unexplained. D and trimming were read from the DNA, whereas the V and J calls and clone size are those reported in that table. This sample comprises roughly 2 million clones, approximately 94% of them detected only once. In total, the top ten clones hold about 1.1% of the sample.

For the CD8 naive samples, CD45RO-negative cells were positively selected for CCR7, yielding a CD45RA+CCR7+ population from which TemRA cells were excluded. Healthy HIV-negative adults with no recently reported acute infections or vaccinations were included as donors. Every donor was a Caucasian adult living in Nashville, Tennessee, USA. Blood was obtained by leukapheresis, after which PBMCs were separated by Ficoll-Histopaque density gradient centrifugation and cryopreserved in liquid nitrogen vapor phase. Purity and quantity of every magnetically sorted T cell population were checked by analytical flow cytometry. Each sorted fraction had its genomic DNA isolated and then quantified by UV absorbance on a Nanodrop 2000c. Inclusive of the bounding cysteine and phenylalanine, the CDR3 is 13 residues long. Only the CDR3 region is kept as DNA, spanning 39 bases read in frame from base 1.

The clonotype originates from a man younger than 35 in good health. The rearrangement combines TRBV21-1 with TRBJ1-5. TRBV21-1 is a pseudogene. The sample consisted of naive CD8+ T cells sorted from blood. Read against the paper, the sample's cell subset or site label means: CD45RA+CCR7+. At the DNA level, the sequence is TGTGCCAGCAGCAAGACCCCTCATCAGCCCCAGCATTTT. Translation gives CASSKTPHQPQHF.